These 27 T cell receptor beta chains were all obtained from the same sample, sequenced in a study of cytomegalovirus exposure and HLA in healthy donors. Assay: immunoSEQ multiplex PCR; the TCRdb copy retains only in-frame clones and omits some. The sample lists fewer than 120,000 clones; around nine tenths were seen once. The sample taken for sequencing was PBMCs. These receptors were taken from a woman aged 18 to 35 in good health and CMV-seronegative.

The genes are TRBV5-1 and TRBJ1-2; D unresolved. The CDR3 consists of 14 residues. V lost 1 base, J lost 3 bases, and 10 bases lay in between. Per the germline V gene, CDR1 is SGHRS and CDR2 is YFSETQ. The CDR3 region is CASSLSGADYGYTF. Written as DNA, the CDR3 is TGCGCCAGCAGCTTGAGTGGAGCCGACTATGGCTACACCTTC. The full variable domain, rest sourced from reference TRBV5-1 and TRBJ1-2, is KAGVTQTPRYLIKTRGQQVTLSCSPISGHRSVSWYQQTPGQGLQFLFEYFSETQRNKGNFPGRFSGRQFSNSRSEMNVSTLELGDSALYLCASSLSGADYGYTFGSGTRLTVV.

This clone was observed a single time. V usage is TRBV28 and J usage is TRBJ2-1, with 10 positions matching TRBD2. CDR1 is MDHEN and CDR2 is SYDVKM in the germline V gene. CDR3 size: 15 residues. J was trimmed by 14 bases and V by 6 bases; bases with no gene match: 16. DNA for the CDR3: TGTGCCAGCAGCCGTACTAGCGGGACCTCACCCGGGGAGTTCTTC. It is translated as CASSRTSGTSPGEFF.

J is TRBJ1-1 and V is TRBV14, with 12 nucleotides matching TRBD1. V shed 6 bases and J 1 base; nucleotides not matched to a gene: 6. Looked up from germline, CDR1 is SGHDN and CDR2 is FVKESK. This CDR3 comprises 16 residues. The CDR3 nucleotides read TGTGCCAGCAGAAAAACGGGACAGGGGGCGAACACTGAAGCTTTCTTT. Translating gives CASRKTGQGANTEAFF.

The V gene is TRBV5-1, the J gene TRBJ1-2; 7 bases are shared with TRBD1. The CDR3 is 16 amino acids. Germline V gives CDR1 SGHRS, CDR2 YFSETQ. V lost 4 bases and J lost 8; bases outside the gene matches: 17. As DNA, the CDR3 is TGCGCCAGCAGCCCTTTTAGCCCGGAGACAGGGAACGGCTACACCTTC. Encoded protein: CASSPFSPETGNGYTF.

The chain joins TRBV28 to TRBJ2-2, with 9 bases lining up with TRBD2. This CDR3 comprises 16 residues. Germline V lookup: CDR1 MDHEN, CDR2 SYDVKM. The V gene end was trimmed by 6 bases and the J gene end by 0 bases; junction bases not matched to a gene: 5. The CDR3 here is CASSSSGTTNTGELFF. In nucleotides, the CDR3 is TGTGCCAGCAGCTCTAGCGGGACAACGAACACCGGGGAGCTGTTTTTT.

The V call is TRBV10-2, the J call TRBJ2-1; D not certain. The germline V gene has CDR1 WSHSY and CDR2 SAAADI. The V end was cut by 0 bases, the J end by 0 bases, with 3 bases between. This CDR3 spans 14 amino acids. The CDR3 here is CASSESASYNEQFF. The CDR3 nucleotides are TGCGCCAGCAGTGAGTCAGCCTCCTACAATGAGCAGTTCTTC.

The gene calls are TRBV27 and TRBJ2-7, with D possibly TRBD1 on 5 matching bases. The CDR3 has 14 amino acids. V lost 5 bases to trimming and J lost 0 bases, with 11 bases between them. In germline, CDR1 is MNHEY, CDR2 SMNVEV (reference sequence). The CDR3 coding sequence is TGTGCCAGCAGTCCCCGCGACAGCTCCTACGAGCAGTACTTC. Encoded protein: CASSPRDSSYEQYF.

The chain links TRBV4-1 to TRBJ1-3, with D uncertain. The CDR3 runs 14 residues. Germline CDR1 MGHRA, CDR2 YSYEKL. V was trimmed by 0 bases and J by 0 bases, leaving 3 bases between them. Here the CDR3 DNA reads TGCGCCAGCAGCCAAGAAGCCTCTGGAAACACCATATATTTT. Protein product: CASSQEASGNTIYF.

The chain employs TRBV30 and TRBJ1-2, with 10 bases matching TRBD1. Looked up from germline, CDR1 is GTSNPN and CDR2 is SVGIG (reference sequence). With V trimmed by 2 bases and J by 8 bases, 11 bases remained unmatched. CDR3 size: 15 residues. CDR3 in DNA: TGTGCCTGGAGTTTTTCTGGGACAGGGGTCGACGGCTACACCTTC. It yields the protein CAWSFSGTGVDGYTF.

The sample holds one count of this clone. The V and J genes are TRBV28 and TRBJ1-2; a weak D match, TRBD1 (5 bases). V shed 1 base and J shed 5 bases, with 11 bases lying between them. Germline CDR1 MDHEN, CDR2 SYDVKM. This CDR3 comprises 14 residues. This CDR3 is CASSLLGREYGYTF. The CDR3 nucleotides are TGTGCCAGCAGTTTATTGGGCAGGGAATATGGCTACACCTTC.

The rearrangement joins TRBV5-1 to TRBJ1-1, with 8 bases aligning to TRBD1. Losses at the gene ends were 0 bases for V and 4 bases for J; bases not matched to a gene: 2. Looked up from germline, CDR1 is SGHRS and CDR2 is YFSETQ. The CDR3 is 14 residues long. The CDR3 spells CASSLDTGGTEAFF. The CDR3 DNA reads as TGCGCCAGCAGCTTGGATACAGGGGGCACTGAAGCTTTCTTT.

CDR3 region: CASSLSPTGGDSEQYF. The CDR3 coding sequence is TGCGCCAGCAGCTTGTCCCCGACAGGGGGCGATTCCGAGCAGTACTTC. The V call is TRBV5-1, the J call TRBJ2-7; TRBD1 matches at 10 bases. The CDR3 runs to 16 residues. The germline gives CDR1 SGHRS, CDR2 YFSETQ. V shed 1 base, J shed 6 bases, and the junction held 10 bases outside the gene matches.

V usage is TRBV5-1 and J usage is TRBJ2-2; TRBD2 might be the D (6 bases). CDR3 length equals 13 residues. The V gene lost 2 bases and the J gene lost 6 bases, with 8 bases spanning the gap. Germline lookup yields CDR1 SGHRS and CDR2 YFSETQ. This chain's CDR3 is CASSFSSAGELFF. In nucleotides, the CDR3 is TGCGCCAGCAGCTTTTCTAGCGCCGGGGAGCTGTTTTTT.

This clone was counted a single time. The chain joins TRBV9 to TRBJ2-7; D not certain. This CDR3 is built from 12 residues. CDR1 and CDR2 from the germline V gene are SGDLS and YYNGEE. Trimming left V 3 bases short and J 4 bases short, with 8 bases between. This chain's CDR3 is CASSGLGYEQYF. The CDR3, as DNA: TGTGCCAGCAGCGGTCTAGGTTACGAGCAGTACTTC.

V gene TRBV7-2 combines with J gene TRBJ2-3, with D possibly matching TRBD2 (5 bases). The length of the CDR3 is 14 residues. Germline V gene data show CDR1 as SGHTA and CDR2 as FQGNSA. V dropped 2 bases and J dropped 0 bases, with 6 bases sitting between them. DNA of the CDR3: TGTGCCAGCAGCTTAAGCGGAAGCACAGATACGCAGTATTTT. Protein sequence: CASSLSGSTDTQYF. The complete variable domain, with remaining parts taken from reference TRBV7-2 and TRBJ2-3, reads GAGVSQSPSNKVTEKGKDVELRCDPISGHTALYWYRQSLGQGLEFLIYFQGNSAPDKSGLPSDRFSAERTGGSVSTLTIQRTQQEDSAVYLCASSLSGSTDTQYFGPGTRLTVL.

This chain joins TRBV2 and TRBJ1-4; D gene ambiguous. V shed 6 bases and J shed 4 bases, with 15 bases lying between them. Germline V CDR1 and CDR2: SNHLY, FYNNEI. CDR3 length: 15 amino acids. The CDR3 here is CASRTGRTINEKLFF. CDR3 sequence (DNA): TGTGCCAGCAGGACCGGGAGGACGATTAATGAAAAACTGTTTTTT.

The chain recombines TRBV7-9 with TRBJ2-7; the match to TRBD2 covers 12 bases. There are 15 residues in the CDR3. In germline, CDR1 is SEHNR, CDR2 FQNEAQ (reference sequence). J was trimmed by 5 bases and V by 5 bases; bases with no gene match: 7. The CDR3 nucleotides read TGTGCCAGCAGCCAGCCCCGACTAGCGGGGGACGAGCAGTACTTC. Its translation is CASSQPRLAGDEQYF.

The chain joins TRBV9 to TRBJ2-5; 7 bases align to TRBD2. This CDR3 region has 16 residues. Germline values: CDR1 SGDLS, CDR2 YYNGEE. J lost 1 base, V lost 0 bases, and 6 bases had no gene match. The CDR3 DNA is TGTGCCAGCAGCGTAGCGGAGCGGGGAACCCAAGAGACCCAGTACTTC. This codes for CASSVAERGTQETQYF.

The CDR3 region is CASSPEEGRQPQHF. CDR3 sequence (DNA): TGTGCCAGCAGCCCAGAGGAGGGTCGTCAGCCCCAGCATTTT. V is TRBV9 and J is TRBJ1-5; D remains unclear. CDR1 is SGDLS, CDR2 YYNGEE, per germline. The CDR3 totals 14 residues. The germline V and J ends were trimmed by 4 bases and 6 bases, with 14 bases remaining between them.

The V and J genes are TRBV5-4 and TRBJ1-1, with D tentatively TRBD1 (5 bases). The CDR3 extends over 13 amino acids. The germline V gene has CDR1 SGHNT and CDR2 YYREEE (reference sequence). The V end was cut by 0 bases, the J end by 5 bases, with 8 bases between. CDR3 in amino acids: CASSLVEGTEAFF. The DNA for the CDR3 is TGTGCCAGCAGCTTGGTGGAGGGGACTGAAGCTTTCTTT. Full variable domain (rest looked up from reference TRBV5-4 and TRBJ1-1): ETGVTQSPTHLIKTRGQQVTLRCSSQSGHNTVSWYQQALGQGPQFIFQYYREEENGRGNFPPRFSGLQFPNYSSELNVNALELDDSALYLCASSLVEGTEAFFGQGTRLTVV.

The J gene is TRBJ1-4, the V gene TRBV12-2; TRBD1 reflects the table's D call only, with no check against the DNA. TRBV12-2 is marked as a pseudogene. The CDR3 consists of 17 residues. The CDR3 nucleotides read TGTGCAAGTCGCCCGCTCCCCGGCGCAGACATGGGTGAAAAACTGTTTTTT. The encoded protein is CASRPLPGADMGEKLFF.

V usage is TRBV4-1 and J usage is TRBJ1-1; TRBD1 agrees at 7 bases. The J segment lost 3 bases and the V segment lost 4 bases, leaving 8 bases of the junction unmatched. Per germline, CDR1 MGHRA and CDR2 YSYEKL. This CDR3 contains 15 residues. The CDR3 DNA reads as TGCGCCAGCAGCCCACAGGGGTTAATGGACACTGAAGCTTTCTTT. It codes for CASSPQGLMDTEAFF.

The chain recombines TRBV15 with TRBJ1-2; D is unclear. The CDR3 loop spans 13 amino acids. Trimming took off 3 bases at V and 7 bases at J, with 12 bases between the two ends. The germline CDR1 and CDR2 sequences are LNHNV and YYDKDF (reference sequence). CDR3 amino acids: CATSSPGTRGYTF. The CDR3 DNA sequence: TGTGCCACCAGCAGTCCGGGAACTCGTGGCTACACCTTC.

This chain uses TRBV7-2 with TRBJ1-2, with 8 nucleotides matching TRBD1. The CDR3 runs 13 residues. The V gene's germline CDR1 is SGHTA and CDR2 FQGNSA. V shed 5 bases, J shed 7 bases, and the junction held 6 bases outside the gene matches. The CDR3, as DNA: TGTGCCAGCAGCCTAATCGGGACAGGTGGCTACACCTTC. As protein: CASSLIGTGGYTF.

The chain has TRBV29-1 and TRBJ2-1; D is undetermined. In germline, CDR1 is SQVTM, CDR2 ANQGSEA. V lost 6 bases and J 5 bases, leaving 23 bases between the germline ends. This CDR3 is 16 amino acids long. The CDR3 coding sequence is TGCAGCGTCCGAGCTCTAGGAGCCGCCCCCGACAATGAGCAGTTCTTC. This sequence encodes CSVRALGAAPDNEQFF.

The rearrangement joins TRBV29-1 to TRBJ1-2; 8 nucleotides agree with TRBD1. The J segment lost 5 bases and the V segment lost 3 bases, leaving 11 bases of the junction unmatched. From germline, CDR1 is SQVTM and CDR2 ANQGSEA. The CDR3 loop spans 15 amino acids. CDR3 in amino acids: CSVDKDREGSYGYTF. CDR3 sequence (DNA): TGCAGCGTTGATAAGGACAGGGAGGGGAGTTATGGCTACACCTTC.

CDR3 sequence reads: CASSDGLGGTGADTQYF. DNA of the CDR3: TGTGCCAGCAGTGACGGATTGGGAGGGACCGGAGCAGATACGCAGTATTTT. V is TRBV2 and J is TRBJ2-3; TRBD2 matches 7 bases. The CDR3 runs to 17 residues. Germline-derived CDR1 and CDR2 are SNHLY and FYNNEI. Losses at the gene ends were 3 bases for V and 4 bases for J; bases not matched to a gene: 13.